These 20 T cell receptor beta chains share one sample of origin, sequenced in a study of glioma-infiltrating T cells (TCRdb year 2016). Sequencing took place on an Illumina MiSeq. TCR alpha and beta CDR3 regions were amplified with the iRepertoire nested amplicon-rescue multiplex PCR (arm-PCR) platform from RNA. TCRdb trimmed the raw reads at Q25, called clones with MiXCR and kept productive beta chains. A single entry per CDR3 protein holds the most common genes and DNA from its merged rows. Here the sample has around 190,000 distinct CDR3 sequences; around 45% occur a single time. The top ten clonotypes cover under 6.5% of the sample. Sequences were obtained from glioma tissue, nonneoplastic brain tissue, or PBMCs (not recorded which). These receptors were taken from a human donor with low-grade glioma or glioblastoma, undergoing nonglioma brain surgery, or in good health (not recorded which).

In regard to this clonotype: This may come from a read error, since a much larger clone is one base off. The V and J genes are TRBV6-1 and TRBJ2-7; D gene uncertain. Trimming shortened V by 0 bases and J by 6 bases, and 15 bases separated the two germline ends. CDR1 is MNHNS and CDR2 is SASEGT in the germline V gene. The CDR3 totals 15 residues. The CDR3 region is CASSEALAVNLEQYF. The CDR3 bases are TGTGCCAGCAGTGAAGCGCTGGCAGTAAACCTCGAGCAGTACTTC.

With regard to this clonotype: This sequence may be a read error, since a much larger clone differs from it by one base. The chain is built from TRBV25-1 and TRBJ2-1; D is ambiguous. CDR1 and CDR2 (germline): MGHDK, SYGVNS. This CDR3 region has 15 residues. The CDR3 spells CASTVGTPPYNERFF. CDR3 in DNA: TGTGCCAGCACGGTAGGAACTCCTCCCTACAATGAGCGGTTCTTC.

This clonotype appeared a few times. The CDR3 reads CASSSLDRSYTDTQYF. The DNA for the CDR3 is TGCGCCAGCAGCAGTTTAGACAGGTCTTACACAGATACGCAGTATTTT. This chain uses TRBV5-1 with TRBJ2-3; D might be TRBD1 (6 bases). The CDR3 totals 16 residues. Trimming took 4 bases from V and 2 from J, leaving 17 bases between them. Germline CDR1 reads SGHRS; CDR2 reads YFSETQ.

About this clonotype itself: At one end the junction does not follow the germline gene, possibly because of a read error. The chain couples TRBV12-3 or TRBV12-4 to TRBJ2-2; perhaps TRBD2 as D (5 bases). The CDR3 covers 13 residues. The CDR3: CASSYENTGEMFF. DNA for the CDR3: TGTGCCAGCAGTTATGAGAACACCGGGGAGATGTTTTTT.

This clonotype was found a few times. The chain employs TRBV27 and TRBJ2-1, with D hard to call. V lost 2 bases and J lost 9, with 8 bases in between. The germline V gene has CDR1 MNHEY and CDR2 SMNVEV (reference sequence). The CDR3 sequence is 12 residues long. CDR3 sequence reads: CASSLGPGEQFF. CDR3 in DNA: TGTGCCAGCAGTTTAGGACCCGGTGAGCAGTTCTTC.

On this clonotype: A much more abundant neighbour one base away suggests this may be a read error. The genes are TRBV6-2 or TRBV6-3 and TRBJ2-5, with D tentatively TRBD1 or TRBD2 (5 bases each). The CDR3 has 15 residues. Trimming took 6 bases from V and 5 from J, leaving 19 bases between them. Germline CDR1 reads MNHEY; CDR2 reads SVGEGT. CDR3 nucleotide sequence: TGTGCCAGCAGCTACCTCCGGGACCCCCTGGAGACCCAGTACTTC. This gives the protein CASSYLRDPLETQYF.

A word on this clonotype: At one end the junction does not follow the germline gene, possibly because of a read error. V and J are TRBV14 and TRBJ1-3; 7 bases match TRBD1. Germline values: CDR1 SGHDN, CDR2 FVKESK. The CDR3 totals 15 residues. The CDR3 loop is CASRPRQGTGNTVYF. The CDR3 region has the DNA TGTGCCAGCAGGCCCAGACAGGGTACTGGAAACACCGTATATTTT.

The chain employs TRBV20-1 and TRBJ1-5; TRBD1 aligns across 7 bases. The V and J ends lost 6 bases and 1 base, in that order; junction bases with no gene match: 3. This CDR3 has 13 residues. Germline CDR1 DFQATT, CDR2 SNEGSKA (reference sequence). The CDR3 nucleotides read TGCAGTGCAGTGACAGGGAGCAATCAGCCCCAGCATTTT. This sequence encodes CSAVTGSNQPQHF.

The chain recombines TRBV19 with TRBJ2-5; 8 nucleotides line up with TRBD1. The V segment lost 5 bases and the J segment 3 bases; nucleotides outside the gene matches: 2. The length of the CDR3 is 13 residues. Per the germline V gene, CDR1 is LNHDA and CDR2 is SQIVND (reference sequence). The CDR3 DNA reads TGTGCCAGTAGTTTGGACAGGGAAGAGACCCAGTACTTC. Translation: CASSLDREETQYF. The entire variable domain, with the rest obtained from reference TRBV19 and TRBJ2-5, is as follows: DGGITQSPKYLFRKEGQNVTLSCEQNLNHDAMYWYRQDPGQGLRLIYYSQIVNDFQKGDIAEGYSVSREKKESFPLTVTSAQKNPTAFYLCASSLDREETQYFGPGTRLLVL.

There are many counts of this clonotype. The DNA for the CDR3 is TGTGCCAGCAGTCACCCGGGAGGAAGTACAGATACGCAGTATTTT. Its protein is CASSHPGGSTDTQYF. The chain links TRBV2 to TRBJ2-3, with 7 positions matching TRBD2. Per the germline V gene, CDR1 is SNHLY and CDR2 is FYNNEI. The CDR3 has 15 amino acids. Trimming took 5 bases from V and 3 from J; bases not matched to a gene: 8.

This clonotype showed up many times. The CDR3 region is CASSQGVTTAYGYTF. In nucleotides, the CDR3 is TGTGCCAGCAGCCAGGGGGTTACGACAGCTTATGGCTACACCTTC. The V call is TRBV14, the J call TRBJ1-2; possible D gene TRBD1, 5 bases. V lost 3 bases and J 5 bases, leaving 16 bases between the germline ends. Germline lookup yields CDR1 SGHDN and CDR2 FVKESK. The CDR3 covers 15 residues.

CDR3 nucleotides: TGCAGTGGGAACCCCGCCACTAGCGGGAAGAATGAGCAGTTCTTC. The encoded protein is CSGNPATSGKNEQFF. The chain is built from TRBV20-1 and TRBJ2-1, with 10 nucleotides matching TRBD2. Germline CDR1 and CDR2: DFQATT and SNEGSKA (reference sequence). The CDR3 has 15 residues. Trimming took 7 bases from V and 7 from J; bases not matched to a gene: 13.

This sequence joins TRBV5-1 and TRBJ2-1; 10 positions match TRBD2. J was trimmed by 6 bases and V by 5 bases; bases with no gene match: 23. The CDR3 covers 20 residues. From germline, CDR1 is SGHRS and CDR2 YFSETQ. The CDR3 DNA reads TGCGCCAGCAGATCTCGGCCGACTGTTACTAGCGGGACAGGAAGCAATGAGCAGTTCTTC. It codes for CASRSRPTVTSGTGSNEQFF.

This chain connects TRBV20-1 to TRBJ2-1; TRBD2 agrees at 8 bases. The CDR3 has 12 residues. J was trimmed by 15 bases and V by 4 bases; bases with no gene match: 11. CDR1 and CDR2 (germline): DFQATT, SNEGSKA (reference sequence). The CDR3 here is CSANTSGGGRFF. The CDR3 DNA reads as TGCAGTGCTAACACCAGCGGGGGTGGGCGGTTCTTC.

As concerns this clonotype: Being one base from a much bigger clone, this may be a read error. The chain has TRBV4-2 and TRBJ2-1, with 9 bases fitting TRBD2. CDR1 LGHNA and CDR2 YNFKEQ come from the germline V gene. The CDR3 is 15 residues long. This chain's CDR3 is CASSQTLAGHNEKFF. CDR3 bases: TGTGCCAGCAGCCAAACACTAGCGGGTCATAATGAGAAGTTCTTC.

About this clonotype: A much more abundant neighbour one base away suggests this may be a read error. This rearrangement joins TRBV27 to TRBJ2-2; a possible D gene is TRBD1 (6 bases). CDR3 length equals 14 residues. Germline CDR1 is MNHEY and CDR2 is SMNVEV (reference sequence). Written as DNA, the CDR3 is TGTGCCACCAGAGGGACAATCGACACCGGGGAGCTGTGTTTT. Residues: CATRGTIDTGELCF.

This clonotype was found many times. The V call is TRBV6-2 or TRBV6-3, the J call TRBJ1-1; D is uncertain. Per the germline V gene, CDR1 is MNHEY and CDR2 is SVGEGT. This CDR3 is built from 15 residues. Trimming shortened V by 2 bases and J by 0 bases, and 10 bases separated the two germline ends. CDR3 in amino acids: CASSYRGPLNTEAFF. Written as DNA, the CDR3 is TGTGCCAGCAGTTACCGGGGTCCCCTGAACACTGAAGCTTTCTTT.

Of note for this clonotype: A junction boundary mismatches the germline segment, possibly from a read error. This chain uses TRBV11-2 with TRBJ2-3, with D hard to call. The CDR3 has 15 residues. The germline gives CDR1 SGHAT, CDR2 FQNNGV. This chain's CDR3 is CAISLDFGHTDTQYF. Here the CDR3 DNA reads TGTGCCATCAGCTTAGATTTTGGCCACACAGATACTCAGTATTTT. Full variable domain (outside the CDR3, taken from reference TRBV11-2 and TRBJ2-3): EAGVAQSPRYKIIEKRQSVAFWCNPISGHATLYWYQQILGQGPKLLIQFQNNGVVDDSQLPKDRFSAERLKGVDSTLKIQPAKLEDSAVYLCAISLDFGHTDTQYFGPGTRLTVL.

This clonotype was picked up one time. A single base separates this from a much larger clone, so it may be a read error. The chain recombines TRBV20-1 with TRBJ2-1; maybe TRBD2 (6 bases). Between the trimmed V and J ends, which lost 2 bases and 7 bases, there was a span of 18 bases. Germline assignment: CDR1 DFQATT and CDR2 SNEGSKA (reference sequence). CDR3 length: 15 amino acids. The CDR3 spells CSARPSWRARNEQFF. CDR3 bases: TGCAGTGCTAGACCAAGCTGGAGGGCCCGGAATGAGCAGTTCTTC.

This clonotype was seen repeatedly, ten times or more. J is TRBJ1-5 and V is TRBV20-1; 7 positions agree with TRBD1. The junction had 7 bases not matched to a gene; V was cut back by 5 bases and J by 0 bases. The CDR3 spans 15 residues. Germline lookup yields CDR1 DFQATT and CDR2 SNEGSKA (reference sequence). The CDR3 DNA reads as TGCAGTGCTTACCGGGACAGCTATAGCAATCAGCCCCAGCATTTT. Amino acids: CSAYRDSYSNQPQHF.